The clone carrying this T cell receptor (beta chain) showed up many times. Its specificity is unknown. Sample-barcoded 5' priming and a J-beta primer mix drove a second PCR of roughly 6 to 12 cycles. Tagging of each cDNA molecule was performed by a template-switch adaptor with 12 random nucleotides. TCRdb recomputed calls from the 5' RACE reads with MiXCR, one row per CDR3 protein. The sample carries about 1 million distinct CDR3 sequences, about 23% recorded once. The sample belongs to a study of blood T cells in healthy people across ages. V lost 5 bases, J lost 2 bases, and 5 bases stayed unmatched. The CDR3 is 15 residues long. The V gene's germline CDR1 is SGHTA and CDR2 FQGTGA. The study, taken as a whole, reports: Researchers report that TCR beta diversity correlated strongly with naive T cell percentage.

The same specimen was also included in a second study, on T cells of mothers and their children.

This clonotype was obtained from a girl aged 2 to 10 in good health. The chain carries TRBV7-3 and TRBJ2-3; TRBD2 matches at 9 bases. Sequenced input: blood. CDR3 protein: CASSTGTSTTDTQYF. DNA of the CDR3: TGTGCCAGCAGCACAGGGACTAGCACCACAGATACGCAGTATTTT.